This T cell receptor beta chain was retrieved from a study of T cells in Graves' hyperthyroidism and ophthalmopathy. Patients affected by ophthalmopathy presented a Clinical Activity Score of at least 3, a NOSPECS grade of at least 4, and disease duration below 3 months. Lactation, pregnancy, other autoimmune disease or uncontrolled infection led to exclusion of patients. Diagnoses were established using clinical symptoms, serum thyroxine and TRAb, thyroid ultrasound and orbital computed tomography. This clonotype was observed many times. The germline CDR1 and CDR2 sequences are MDHEN and SYDVKM. The trim removed 6 bases at V and 2 bases at J, leaving 15 bases unmatched. The CDR3 is 17 residues long. Amplified TCR beta CDR3 regions derived from RNA transcripts. The study used the HTBI primer set for a first-round RT-PCR of the TCR CDR3. TCRdb fed the multiplex PCR reads into MiXCR, producing one record per CDR3 protein. The table includes a few hundred thousand distinct CDR3 sequences, about 15% detected once.

The sample was blood. The TCR sequence derives from a woman under 40 with Graves' ophthalmopathy. This chain joins TRBV28 and TRBJ2-5, with 7 bases aligning to TRBD1. This CDR3 is CASSLAGTDNVQETQYF. The CDR3 region has the DNA TGTGCCAGCAGCTTGGCCGGGACAGATAATGTACAAGAGACCCAGTACTTC.